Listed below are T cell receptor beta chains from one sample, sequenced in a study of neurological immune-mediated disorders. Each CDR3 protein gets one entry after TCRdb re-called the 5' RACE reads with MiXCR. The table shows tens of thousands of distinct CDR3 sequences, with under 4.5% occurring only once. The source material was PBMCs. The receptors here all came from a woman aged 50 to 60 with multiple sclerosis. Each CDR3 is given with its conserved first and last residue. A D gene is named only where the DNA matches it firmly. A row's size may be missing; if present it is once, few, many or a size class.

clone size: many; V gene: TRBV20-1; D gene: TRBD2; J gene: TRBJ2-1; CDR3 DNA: TGCAGTGCTCCTTTAGCGGGGGGAGTAAACGATGAGCAGTTCTTC; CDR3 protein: CSAPLAGGVNDEQFF
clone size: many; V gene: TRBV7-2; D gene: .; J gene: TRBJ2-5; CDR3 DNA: TGTGCCAGCAGCCAAGATTTGTACCAAGAGACCCAGTACTTC; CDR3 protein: CASSQDLYQETQYF
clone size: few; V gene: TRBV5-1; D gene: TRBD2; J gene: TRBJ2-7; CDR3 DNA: TGCGCCAGCAGGCATTGGGACTACACCTACGAGCAGTACTTC; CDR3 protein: CASRHWDYTYEQYF
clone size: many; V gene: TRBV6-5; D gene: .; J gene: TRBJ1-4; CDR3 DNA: TGTGCCAGCAGTTACCTGTCGGGGCTAGCAAATGAAAAACTGTTTTTT; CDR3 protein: CASSYLSGLANEKLFF
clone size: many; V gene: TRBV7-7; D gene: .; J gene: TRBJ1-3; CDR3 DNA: TGTGCTAGCAGCCTAGCAGATGGAAACACCATATATTTT; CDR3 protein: CASSLADGNTIYF
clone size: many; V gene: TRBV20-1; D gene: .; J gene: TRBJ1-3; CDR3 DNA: TGCAGTGCTACCGACTCTGGAAACACCATATATTTT; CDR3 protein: CSATDSGNTIYF
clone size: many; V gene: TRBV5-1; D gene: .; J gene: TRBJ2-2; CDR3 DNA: TGCGCCAGCAGCTTGGCCGGGCAGCCTAACACCGGGGAGCTGTTTTTT; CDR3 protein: CASSLAGQPNTGELFF
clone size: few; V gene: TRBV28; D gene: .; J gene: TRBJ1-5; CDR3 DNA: TGTGCCAGCAGTCATCGACAGGCCAATAAGACCCAGAATTTT; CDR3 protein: CASSHRQANKTQNF
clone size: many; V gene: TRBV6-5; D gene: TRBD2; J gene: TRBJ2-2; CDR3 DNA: TGTGCCAGCAGATGGCGGGGGGGCACCGGGGAGCTGTTTTTT; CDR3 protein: CASRWRGGTGELFF
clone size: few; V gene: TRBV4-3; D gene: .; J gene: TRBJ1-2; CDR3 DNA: TGCGCCAGCAGCCAAGATTACAGGGAGGTTGGCTACACCTTC; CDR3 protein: CASSQDYREVGYTF
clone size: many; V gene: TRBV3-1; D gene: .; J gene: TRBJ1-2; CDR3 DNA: TGTGCCAGCAGCCAAGTCCGTTGGAACCTTTATGGCTACACCTTC; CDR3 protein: CASSQVRWNLYGYTF
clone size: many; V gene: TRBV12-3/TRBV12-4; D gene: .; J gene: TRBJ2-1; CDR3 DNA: TGTGCCAGCATCAGAGTCGGGGGGCGCGCAGGCAATGAGCAGTTCTTC; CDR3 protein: CASIRVGGRAGNEQFF
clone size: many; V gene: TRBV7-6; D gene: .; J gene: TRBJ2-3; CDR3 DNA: TGTGCCAGCAGCTTTAGATTGGCGGGCCGCACAGATACGCAGTATTTT; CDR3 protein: CASSFRLAGRTDTQYF
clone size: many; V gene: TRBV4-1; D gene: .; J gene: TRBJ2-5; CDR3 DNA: TGCGCCAGCAGCCAACCGGGGGCGGGGTTAGAGACCCAGTACTTC; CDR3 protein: CASSQPGAGLETQYF
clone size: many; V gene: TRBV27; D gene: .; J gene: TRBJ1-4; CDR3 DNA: TGTGCCAGCAGTTTGCTCTATAATGAAAAACTGTTTTTT; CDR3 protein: CASSLLYNEKLFF
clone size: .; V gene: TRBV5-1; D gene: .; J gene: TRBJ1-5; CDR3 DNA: TGCGCCAGCAGCTACCAGACAGGACAGCCCCAGCATTTT; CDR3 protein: CASSYQTGQPQHF
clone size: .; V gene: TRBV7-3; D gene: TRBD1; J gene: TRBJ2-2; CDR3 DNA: TGTGCCAGCAGCTCGGGACAGGTCACCGGGGAGCTGTTTTTT; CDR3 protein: CASSSGQVTGELFF
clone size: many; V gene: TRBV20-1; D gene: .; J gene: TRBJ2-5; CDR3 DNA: TGCAGTGCTGCTCTTCAGGGCGCGGGGGAGACCCAGTACTTC; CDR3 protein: CSAALQGAGETQYF
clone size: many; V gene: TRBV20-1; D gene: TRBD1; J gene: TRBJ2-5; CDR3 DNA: TGCAGTGCTAGAGGAGTGGGACAGGGGGCTTTAGATCAAGAGACCCAGTACTTC; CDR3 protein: CSARGVGQGALDQETQYF
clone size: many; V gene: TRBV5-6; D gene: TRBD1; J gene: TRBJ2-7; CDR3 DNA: TGTGCCAGCAGCTTCCACAACTTCGGGACAGGGGCCTACGAGCAGTACTTC; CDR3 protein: CASSFHNFGTGAYEQYF
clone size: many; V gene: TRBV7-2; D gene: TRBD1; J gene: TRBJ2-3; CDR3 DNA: TGTGCCAGCAGCACTCGGACAGGGGGGGATACGCAGTATTTT; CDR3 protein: CASSTRTGGDTQYF
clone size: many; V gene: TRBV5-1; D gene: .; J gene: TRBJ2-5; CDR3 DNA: TGCGCCAGCAGCTGGGGATACCGGGGACTCGAGACCCAGTACTTC; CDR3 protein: CASSWGYRGLETQYF